The 21 T cell receptor beta chains below come from one sample, sequenced in a study of T cell clonotyping in hematopoietic cell transplantation (dated by TCRdb to the early 2020s). Receptors were amplified or captured by the immunoSEQ multiplex PCR assay. TCRdb obtained this table from immuneACCESS and retained in-frame rearrangements with V and J assigned. These tables miss some clones; where compared with another copy, unresolved V genes account for less than half of the shortfall, and the remainder is unexplained. This sample is represented by around 14,000 clones; under 90% of them were singletons. The top ten constitute about 13% of the sample. The time point label for this specimen denotes: 100 days after allo-HCT. The specimen comprised PBMCs, sampled 100 days after allogeneic stem cell transplant. The receptors originated from a male patient between 45 and 59 years old who had an allogeneic stem cell transplant from an unrelated donor, so T cells may come from the graft donor. Some clones in this sample may be carry-over from other donors' samples.

The chain carries TRBV5-1 and TRBJ2-6; tentative D call: TRBD2 (5 bases). Between the trimmed V and J ends, which lost 0 bases and 2 bases, there was a span of 12 bases. The CDR3 extends over 17 amino acids. Germline V gene sequence: CDR1 SGHRS, CDR2 YFSETQ. CDR3 nucleotides: TGCGCCAGCAGCTTGGAGCCAGGAGGACCTGGGGCCAACGTCCTGACTTTC. Protein product: CASSLEPGGPGANVLTF.

This clone occurred once. The chain uses TRBV6-5 and TRBJ1-6; D is uncertain. CDR1 MNHEY and CDR2 SVGAGI come from the germline V gene. The CDR3 totals 12 residues. With 8 bases removed from V and 13 bases from J, the gap between germline ends came to 15 bases. CDR3 bases: TGTGCCAGCGGCTCGCGGGCCCACCCCCTCCACTTT. It specifies CASGSRAHPLHF.

This clone was observed a handful of times. This rearrangement joins TRBV4-1 to TRBJ1-4; 8 nucleotides agree with TRBD1. V gave up 2 bases and J gave up 13 bases; unmatched junction bases: 3. The germline V gene encodes CDR1 MGHRA and CDR2 YSYEKL. CDR3 length: 12 amino acids. The CDR3 DNA reads TGCGCCAGCAGCCAACTCGACAGGGGACTGTTTTTT. Its protein product is CASSQLDRGLFF.

This chain joins TRBV18 and TRBJ2-7; D perhaps matches TRBD1 (6 bases). Germline-derived CDR1 and CDR2 are KGHSH and LQKENI. V gave up 2 bases and J gave up 1 base, with 9 bases separating them. The CDR3 spans 14 residues. The CDR3 nucleotides are TGTGCCAGCTCACCAATCGGGACATCCTACGAGCAGTACTTC. The encoded protein is CASSPIGTSYEQYF.

This rearrangement joins TRBV18 to TRBJ1-2; 9 bases fit TRBD1. Germline loops: CDR1 KGHSH, CDR2 LQKENI. Trimming at V came to 4 bases and at J to 6 bases, leaving 0 bases not matched to a gene. This CDR3 has 12 residues. Written as DNA, the CDR3 is TGTGCCAGCTCACGGACAGGGGATGGCTACACCTTC. Protein product: CASSRTGDGYTF. Drawing the rest from reference TRBV18 and TRBJ1-2, the complete variable domain is NAGVMQNPRHLVRRRGQEARLRCSPMKGHSHVYWYRQLPEEGLKFMVYLQKENIIDESGMPKERFSAEFPKEGPSILRIQQVVRGDSAAYFCASSRTGDGYTFGSGTRLTVV.

The rearrangement uses TRBV18 and TRBJ2-7, with D perhaps TRBD2 (6 bases). The CDR3 totals 16 residues. Deletions cut 6 bases from V and 3 bases from J, with 21 bases between. CDR1 is KGHSH and CDR2 is LQKENI in the germline V gene. The CDR3 is CASSPSGGRRIYEQYF. CDR3 coding DNA: TGTGCCAGCTCGCCCTCCGGAGGGAGGAGAATCTACGAGCAGTACTTC. Based on the CDR3 plus reference TRBV18 and TRBJ2-7, the full variable domain is NAGVMQNPRHLVRRRGQEARLRCSPMKGHSHVYWYRQLPEEGLKFMVYLQKENIIDESGMPKERFSAEFPKEGPSILRIQQVVRGDSAAYFCASSPSGGRRIYEQYFGPGTRLTVT.

This clone was seen a single time. The chain is built from TRBV6-1 and TRBJ2-2, with 8 positions matching TRBD2. Germline-derived CDR1 and CDR2 are MNHNS and SASEGT. CDR3 length equals 13 residues. V trimming: 4 bases; J trimming: 7 bases; junction bases outside the gene matches: 2. The chain's CDR3 is CASSGGGIGELFF. The CDR3 DNA follows: TGTGCCAGCAGTGGCGGGGGGATCGGGGAGCTGTTTTTT.

The chain couples TRBV28 to TRBJ2-1; 7 bases align to TRBD1. Germline values: CDR1 MDHEN, CDR2 SYDVKM. The CDR3 extends over 12 amino acids. V lost 3 bases to trimming and J lost 7 bases; unmatched junction nucleotides: 0. The CDR3 is CASSLDRNEQFF. The CDR3 bases are TGTGCCAGCAGTTTGGACAGGAATGAGCAGTTCTTC.

The gene calls are TRBV6-1 and TRBJ1-5; tentative D call: TRBD1 (6 bases). CDR3 length equals 15 residues. Germline CDR1 MNHNS, CDR2 SASEGT. Trimming took off 6 bases at V and 5 bases at J, with 17 bases between the two ends. The CDR3 DNA sequence: TGTGCCAGCAGGGCAGGGGCTGACTATTATCAGCCCCAGCATTTT. It encodes CASRAGADYYQPQHF.

The gene calls are TRBV5-1 and TRBJ2-1, with 8 bases identical to TRBD1. CDR1 is SGHRS, CDR2 YFSETQ, per germline. This CDR3 spans 16 amino acids. V gave up 4 bases and J gave up 0 bases; unmatched junction bases: 6. The CDR3, as DNA: TGCGCCAGCAGCGACTCAGGGGGCAGCTCCTACAATGAGCAGTTCTTC. This codes for CASSDSGGSSYNEQFF.

This clone was detected only once. The chain joins TRBV5-1 to TRBJ2-7, with D perhaps matching TRBD2 (5 bases). This CDR3 is built from 12 residues. Germline CDR1 SGHRS, CDR2 YFSETQ. The V end lost 2 bases, the J end lost 5 bases, and 8 bases lay between the germline ends. CDR3 sequence: CASSFGVHEQYF. Written as DNA, the CDR3 is TGCGCCAGCAGCTTCGGGGTCCACGAGCAGTACTTC. The entire variable domain, with the rest obtained from reference TRBV5-1 and TRBJ2-7, is as follows: KAGVTQTPRYLIKTRGQQVTLSCSPISGHRSVSWYQQTPGQGLQFLFEYFSETQRNKGNFPGRFSGRQFSNSRSEMNVSTLELGDSALYLCASSFGVHEQYFGPGTRLTVT.

The chain carries TRBV27 and TRBJ1-2; possible D gene TRBD1, 6 bases. The CDR3 contains 15 residues. Germline-derived CDR1 and CDR2 are MNHEY and SMNVEV (reference sequence). Trimming took off 5 bases at V and 8 bases at J, with 21 bases between the two ends. CDR3 residues: CASSPRGDTSGGYTF. The CDR3 DNA reads as TGTGCCAGCAGTCCAAGGGGGGACACTTCGGGGGGCTACACCTTC.

The chain recombines TRBV7-9 with TRBJ1-3; D is ambiguous. This CDR3 is 14 amino acids long. Germline CDR1 is SEHNR and CDR2 is FQNEAQ (reference sequence). V gave up 5 bases and J gave up 3 bases, with 11 bases separating them. The CDR3 here is CASSPAGFGNTIYF. The CDR3 DNA reads TGTGCCAGCAGCCCGGCAGGCTTTGGAAACACCATATATTTT.

This chain uses TRBV6-1 with TRBJ2-1, with TRBD1 matching over 8 bases. The CDR3 contains 15 residues. J lost 1 base, V lost 9 bases, and 8 bases had no gene match. Germline lookup yields CDR1 MNHNS and CDR2 SASEGT. Here the CDR3 DNA reads TGTGCCAGTTTGACAGGGGTGAGGTCCTACAATGAGCAGTTCTTC. Translation: CASLTGVRSYNEQFF.

V and J are TRBV6-6 and TRBJ1-4; D might be TRBD1 (5 bases). The CDR3 spans 14 residues. V was pared by 5 bases and J by 8 bases, with 15 bases between. In germline, CDR1 is MNHNY, CDR2 SVGAGI (reference sequence). The CDR3 reads CASSVSGPWEKLFF. The CDR3 DNA reads TGTGCCAGCAGTGTGTCGGGACCCTGGGAAAAACTGTTTTTT.

The chain links TRBV28 to TRBJ2-5, with D perhaps TRBD2 (5 bases). The germline CDR1 and CDR2 sequences are MDHEN and SYDVKM. Trimming took off 5 bases at V and 5 bases at J, with 18 bases between the two ends. This CDR3 comprises 15 residues. The CDR3 DNA sequence: TGTGCCAGCAGTCCCAGGACTGGCCTGGGGGAGACCCAGTACTTC. Encoded protein: CASSPRTGLGETQYF.

This chain links TRBV7-9 with TRBJ1-1; TRBD1 might be the D (5 bases). CDR3 size: 14 residues. Trimming stripped 5 bases from V and 11 bases from J, with 21 bases between. Germline V gives CDR1 SEHNR, CDR2 FQNEAQ (reference sequence). CDR3 residues: CASSPTGTEFRAFF. Here the CDR3 DNA reads TGTGCCAGCAGCCCTACCGGGACGGAATTTCGGGCTTTCTTT.

The CDR3 DNA follows: TGTGCCAGTAGTTCCCGGACAGGGAGTTCAACTAATGAAAAACTGTTTTTT. Its protein product is CASSSRTGSSTNEKLFF. The V gene is TRBV19, the J gene TRBJ1-4, with 8 bases that match TRBD1. J was trimmed by 0 bases and V by 5 bases; bases with no gene match: 8. The V gene's germline CDR1 is LNHDA and CDR2 SQIVND (reference sequence). The CDR3 runs 17 residues.

The chain has TRBV9 and TRBJ2-3; D is possibly TRBD1 (5 bases). CDR3 length: 15 amino acids. Trimming left V 0 bases short and J 0 bases short, with 8 bases between. Germline V gene lookup returns CDR1 SGDLS and CDR2 YYNGEE. In nucleotides, the CDR3 is TGTGCCAGCAGCGTAGGGGCAGGGAGCACAGATACGCAGTATTTT. This translates into CASSVGAGSTDTQYF.

This clone was counted a single time. J is TRBJ2-1 and V is TRBV7-9; TRBD2 matches 9 bases. CDR1 SEHNR and CDR2 FQNEAQ come from the germline V gene (reference sequence). The junction had 7 bases not matched to a gene; V was cut back by 8 bases and J by 5 bases. CDR3 length: 14 residues. The chain's CDR3 is CASSRTSEHNEQFF. The DNA of the CDR3 is TGTGCCAGCTCTCGGACTAGCGAACACAATGAGCAGTTCTTC.

This chain connects TRBV2 to TRBJ1-5; no definite D call. The CDR3 sequence is 14 residues long. CDR1 SNHLY and CDR2 FYNNEI come from the germline V gene. Deletions cut 3 bases from V and 2 bases from J, with 8 bases between. CDR3 in amino acids: CASSDGWGNQPQHF. Here the CDR3 DNA reads TGTGCCAGCAGTGATGGGTGGGGCAATCAGCCCCAGCATTTT.